This T cell receptor (beta chain) was documented in a study of memory CD4+ T cells and cytomegalovirus serostatus. General study findings and limits: Median bootstrapped AUC for CMV status was around 0.96 originally, roughly 0.92 US-trained.

The table came from immunoSEQ multiplex PCR; TCRdb's copy has only in-frame clones and leaves some out. The sample contains 45,000 to 60,000 clones, around 78% of which appear only once. Note on this clone: The antigen is undetermined.

Single viable CD3+CD4+CD8-CD45RO+ cells were sorted as the memory CD4+ T cells. The V end lost 0 bases, the J end lost 0 bases, and 3 bases lay between the germline ends. Per the germline V gene, CDR1 is SGHKS and CDR2 is YYEKEE (reference sequence). CDR3 size: 13 residues. This rearrangement joins TRBV5-5 to TRBJ1-1; D is uncertain. This sequence was found in an adult in good health and CMV-seronegative. Source material: memory CD4+ T cells from blood. CDR3 bases: TGTGCCAGCAGCTTGGAGGTGAACACTGAAGCTTTCTTT. Residues: CASSLEVNTEAFF.